The rows below give T cell receptor beta chains drawn from one sample of a study of post-analysis software for immune sequencing data. Using its own MiXCR run on the PCR reads, TCRdb lists one record per CDR3 protein. The sample carries fewer than 850,000 distinct CDR3 sequences, just under 30% recorded once. Sequencing input: blood. The receptors come from a girl aged 5 to 17 with multiple sclerosis. The CDR3 runs from the conserved cysteine through the conserved F or W. Each record gives: J gene, clone size, V gene, D gene, CDR3 protein, CDR3 DNA. D genes are given only for firm matches. Size tells how often a clone was seen (once, few, many) or the class of an expanded clone, and some rows leave it out.

TRBJ1-1 NA TRBV4-3 NA CASSQDFPGVRTEAFF TGCGCCAGCAGCCAAGATTTCCCGGGAGTGCGGACTGAAGCTTTCTTT
TRBJ1-2 many TRBV29-1 NA CSVFQSGGYTF TGCAGCGTTTTTCAGTCGGGGGGCTACACCTTC
TRBJ2-1 many TRBV20-1 TRBD2 CSASPGAGGSDEQFF TGCAGTGCTAGTCCCGGGGCGGGAGGGTCCGATGAGCAGTTCTTC
TRBJ1-5 NA TRBV10-3 NA CAISETVGLQPQHF TGTGCCATCAGTGAGACCGTGGGGCTTCAGCCCCAGCATTTT
TRBJ2-6 NA TRBV11-2 NA CASSFGRGQEGNVLTF TGTGCCAGCAGCTTCGGACGGGGGCAGGAGGGCAACGTCCTGACTTTC
TRBJ2-2 NA TRBV7-8 TRBD1 CASSFSRDSSTGELFF TGTGCCAGCAGCTTTAGCCGGGACAGCAGTACCGGGGAGCTGTTTTTT
TRBJ2-7 NA TRBV4-3 NA CASSQDSVSGGARGEQYF TGCGCCAGCAGCCAAGATTCTGTATCGGGGGGCGCAAGGGGAGAGCAGTACTTC
TRBJ2-1 few TRBV20-1 NA CSARSPGDNEQFF TGCAGTGCTAGATCCCCGGGGGACAATGAGCAGTTCTTC
TRBJ2-3 many TRBV5-1 NA CASSLDPRTDTQYF TGCGCCAGCAGCTTGGATCCGCGCACAGATACGCAGTATTTT
TRBJ1-1 few TRBV10-3 NA CAISGYYEAFF TGTGCCATCAGTGGTTACTATGAAGCTTTCTTT
TRBJ1-5 NA TRBV20-1 NA CSALRGNQPQHF TGCAGTGCTCTCCGGGGGAACCAGCCCCAGCATTTT
TRBJ2-1 NA TRBV5-1 NA CASSPGLMRNEQFF TGCGCCAGCAGCCCGGGACTTATGAGGAATGAGCAGTTCTTC
TRBJ2-3 few TRBV6-5 TRBD2 CASSSTSGGIRDTQYF TGTGCCAGCAGCTCGACTAGCGGGGGGATCAGGGATACGCAGTATTTT
TRBJ2-5 few TRBV7-9 TRBD2 CASTIPLSGGQETQYF TGTGCCAGCACCATCCCGCTGAGCGGGGGACAAGAGACCCAGTACTTC
TRBJ2-5 many TRBV5-1 TRBD2 CASSLSGLSETQYF TGCGCCAGCAGCCTATCGGGACTATCAGAGACCCAGTACTTC
TRBJ2-7 few TRBV20-1 NA CSARNRDLPSYEQYF TGCAGTGCTAGGAACAGGGACCTGCCCTCCTACGAGCAGTACTTC
TRBJ1-2 NA TRBV11-3 NA CASSHTGGRGYTF TGTGCCAGCAGCCATACAGGTGGCCGAGGCTACACCTTC
TRBJ1-4 NA TRBV9 TRBD1 CASSAGTEPNEKLFF TGTGCCAGCAGCGCAGGGACAGAGCCTAATGAAAAACTGTTTTTT
TRBJ1-1 NA TRBV5-1 NA CASSLGPSYLGTMNTEAFF TGCGCCAGCAGCTTGGGGCCCTCGTACTTGGGCACCATGAACACTGAAGCTTTCTTT
TRBJ2-5 NA TRBV29-1 NA CSVEPVVQRTQYF TGCAGCGTTGAACCCGTCGTCCAGCGGACCCAGTACTTC
TRBJ2-1 few TRBV5-4 TRBD2 CASSGRASGRANEQFF TGTGCCAGCAGCGGGAGGGCTAGCGGGAGAGCGAATGAGCAGTTCTTC
TRBJ2-7 NA TRBV2 NA CASSEEGLNTYEQYF TGTGCCAGCAGTGAAGAGGGACTTAACACCTACGAGCAGTACTTC
TRBJ2-5 few TRBV20-1 NA CSAPLVGRARETQYF TGCAGTGCTCCCTTGGTCGGCAGGGCGCGGGAGACCCAGTACTTC
TRBJ2-7 NA TRBV28 NA CAGSLGGETYEQYF TGTGCCGGCAGTTTAGGGGGAGAGACCTACGAGCAGTACTTC
TRBJ2-2 NA TRBV20-1 NA CSARNPGESRLFF TGCAGTGCTAGAAACCCCGGGGAATCAAGGCTGTTTTTT
TRBJ2-7 NA TRBV6-5 NA CASSRTGTAYEQYF TGTGCCAGCAGTCGCACCGGGACCGCATACGAGCAGTACTTC
TRBJ1-4 few TRBV7-2 NA CASSLDPGSEKLFF TGTGCCAGCAGTCTGGACCCGGGCAGTGAAAAACTGTTTTTT
TRBJ2-6 NA TRBV24-1 NA CATASGANVLTF TGTGCCACCGCCTCTGGGGCCAACGTCCTGACTTTC
TRBJ2-7 few TRBV5-1 NA CASSSGPSRSYEQYF TGCGCCAGCAGTTCGGGGCCTAGTCGGTCCTACGAGCAGTACTTC
TRBJ1-4 NA TRBV20-1 NA CSALNRAFNEKLFF TGCAGTGCTCTAAACAGGGCCTTCAATGAAAAACTGTTTTTT
TRBJ2-1 many TRBV2 NA CASSERLDNEQFF TGTGCCAGCAGTGAACGGCTAGACAATGAGCAGTTCTTC
TRBJ1-2 few TRBV27 NA CASSFTGLSSYGYTF TGTGCCAGCTCCTTTACGGGACTAAGTTCGTATGGCTACACCTTC
TRBJ1-2 NA TRBV7-2 TRBD1 CASRTRTGGADYGYTF TGTGCCAGCAGGACACGGACAGGGGGCGCGGACTATGGCTACACCTTC
TRBJ2-1 NA TRBV24-1 TRBD1 CATSDLRQGDRVEQFF TGTGCCACCAGTGATTTGAGGCAGGGGGATCGGGTTGAGCAGTTCTTC
TRBJ2-7 NA TRBV5-5 NA CASTRPGSSYEQYF TGTGCCAGCACCCGACCGGGGAGCTCCTACGAGCAGTACTTC
TRBJ2-6 few TRBV9 NA CASAEGAGANVLTF TGTGCCAGCGCTGAGGGGGCTGGGGCCAACGTCCTGACTTTC
TRBJ2-1 NA TRBV27 NA CASSLQSSAPSYNEQFF TGTGCCAGCAGTTTGCAATCTAGCGCACCTTCCTACAATGAGCAGTTCTTC
TRBJ2-7 many TRBV20-1 NA CSAREIQQYF TGCAGTGCTAGAGAGATACAGCAGTACTTC
TRBJ2-3 many TRBV9 TRBD2 CASSVPSGGYTDTQYF TGTGCCAGCAGCGTTCCTAGCGGGGGGTACACAGATACGCAGTATTTT
TRBJ2-7 few TRBV20-1 TRBD2 CSARGDYAGENSYEQYF TGCAGTGCTAGAGGAGATTACGCGGGAGAGAACTCCTACGAGCAGTACTTC
TRBJ2-1 few TRBV5-1 NA CASSLGAGGSSYNEQFF TGCGCCAGCAGCTTGGGTGCTGGCGGAAGCTCCTACAATGAGCAGTTCTTC
TRBJ1-2 many TRBV6-5 NA CASSPFGGPNYGYTF TGTGCCAGCAGTCCCTTCGGGGGCCCTAACTATGGCTACACCTTC
TRBJ2-1 NA TRBV20-1 TRBD2 CSATGTSDYNEQFF TGCAGTGCTACCGGGACTAGCGATTACAATGAGCAGTTCTTC
TRBJ2-1 NA TRBV5-1 NA CASSLPGIVGNEQFF TGCGCCAGCAGCTTGCCGGGTATTGTGGGCAATGAGCAGTTCTTC
TRBJ2-5 NA TRBV9 TRBD2 CASSDSEAGRETQYF TGTGCCAGCAGCGACTCTGAAGCGGGACGGGAGACCCAGTACTTC